A single sample gave rise to the 2 T cell receptor beta chains below, sequenced in a study of graft-versus-host responses after intestinal transplantation. This table comes from immunoSEQ multiplex PCR, and its TCRdb copy is limited to in-frame clones, with some not included. The sample lists around 130,000 clones; over 85% were seen once. These TCRs are of unknown antigen specificity. Sequencing used unstimulated CD4+ T cells sorted from spleen or lymph node cells, obtained before intestinal transplant. These receptors were taken from a human donor who received an intestinal transplant.

The chain employs TRBV2 and TRBJ2-5; the D is unclear. Trimming cost V 6 bases and J 3 bases, with 8 bases left between them. In germline, CDR1 is SNHLY, CDR2 FYNNEI. The CDR3 is 12 amino acids. CDR3: CASRGMEETQYF. The CDR3 DNA reads as TGTGCCAGCAGGGGAATGGAAGAGACCCAGTACTTC.

The chain recombines TRBV5-1 with TRBJ1-1; weak D call: TRBD1 (6 bases). The CDR3 runs to 15 residues. In germline, CDR1 is SGHRS, CDR2 YFSETQ. V was trimmed by 4 bases and J by 4 bases, leaving 17 bases between them. The CDR3 nucleotides read TGCGCCAGCAGCGAGGGCCAGGGGAAGACCACTGAAGCTTTCTTT. It translates to CASSEGQGKTTEAFF.